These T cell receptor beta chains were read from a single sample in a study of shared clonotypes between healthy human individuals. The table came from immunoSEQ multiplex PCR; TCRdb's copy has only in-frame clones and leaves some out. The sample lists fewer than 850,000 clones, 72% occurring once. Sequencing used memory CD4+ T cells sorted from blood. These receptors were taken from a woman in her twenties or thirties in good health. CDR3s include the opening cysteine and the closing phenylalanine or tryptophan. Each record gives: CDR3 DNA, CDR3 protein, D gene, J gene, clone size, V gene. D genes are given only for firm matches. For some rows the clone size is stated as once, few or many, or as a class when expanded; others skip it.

cdr3_nt: TGTGCCAGCAGCCTAGATGGACTAGCCCTCACAGATACGCAGTATTTT
cdr3_aa: CASSLDGLALTDTQYF
d_call: TRBD2
j_call: TRBJ2-3
clone_size: -
v_call: TRBV7-9

cdr3_nt: TGTGCCAGTAGTATTGTAGGGAGCTCCTACGAGCAGTACTTC
cdr3_aa: CASSIVGSSYEQYF
d_call: -
j_call: TRBJ2-7
clone_size: -
v_call: TRBV19

cdr3_nt: TGTGCCATCCGGGGGACAGGGGGCTACGAGCAGTACTTC
cdr3_aa: CAIRGTGGYEQYF
d_call: TRBD1
j_call: TRBJ2-7
clone_size: -
v_call: TRBV10-3

cdr3_nt: TGTGCCAGCTCATCCGGGACAGGGCTTAACGAGCAGTACTTC
cdr3_aa: CASSSGTGLNEQYF
d_call: TRBD1
j_call: TRBJ2-7
clone_size: once
v_call: TRBV18

cdr3_nt: TGTGCCAGCTCTCGGGGACAGGGGTGGAATCAGCCCCAGCATTTT
cdr3_aa: CASSRGQGWNQPQHF
d_call: TRBD1
j_call: TRBJ1-5
clone_size: -
v_call: TRBV28

cdr3_nt: TGTGCCAGCAGCGTTAAGACCCCAGGGGGGGGAAACACCATATATTTT
cdr3_aa: CASSVKTPGGGNTIYF
d_call: TRBD1
j_call: TRBJ1-3
clone_size: few
v_call: TRBV11-2

cdr3_nt: TGTGCCAGCTCAACCGGACAGGGGGAGTACGAGCAGTACTTC
cdr3_aa: CASSTGQGEYEQYF
d_call: TRBD1
j_call: TRBJ2-7
clone_size: -
v_call: TRBV18

cdr3_nt: TGCGCCAGCAGCTCCCGGGGCCACTCCAATGAGCAGTTCTTC
cdr3_aa: CASSSRGHSNEQFF
d_call: -
j_call: TRBJ2-1
clone_size: -
v_call: TRBV5-1

cdr3_nt: TGTGCCAGCAGTGGACCGGGACAGGGGCAAGAGACCCAGTACTTC
cdr3_aa: CASSGPGQGQETQYF
d_call: TRBD1
j_call: TRBJ2-5
clone_size: -
v_call: TRBV25-1

cdr3_nt: TGTGCCAGTAGTGCCCAGGGACCCAGTGGCTACACCTTC
cdr3_aa: CASSAQGPSGYTF
d_call: -
j_call: TRBJ1-2
clone_size: few
v_call: TRBV19

cdr3_nt: TGCGCCAGCAGCTTAGGACTAGGTGGGTACGAGCAGTACTTC
cdr3_aa: CASSLGLGGYEQYF
d_call: TRBD2
j_call: TRBJ2-7
clone_size: -
v_call: TRBV5-1

cdr3_nt: TGCAGCGTTCCTAGCGGGGGGGGCTACGAGCAGTACTTC
cdr3_aa: CSVPSGGGYEQYF
d_call: TRBD2
j_call: TRBJ2-7
clone_size: few
v_call: TRBV29-1

cdr3_nt: TGTGCCAGCACCTTTAGTGACGGTCCTTACGAGCAGTACTTC
cdr3_aa: CASTFSDGPYEQYF
d_call: -
j_call: TRBJ2-7
clone_size: -
v_call: TRBV7-8

cdr3_nt: TGTGCCAGCAGCTTCCTCGCAGGGACGCTAGCCGGCAATGAGCAGTTCTTC
cdr3_aa: CASSFLAGTLAGNEQFF
d_call: -
j_call: TRBJ2-1
clone_size: -
v_call: TRBV11-2

cdr3_nt: TGTGCCAGCAAAGGACAGGAGAACTATGGCTACACCTTC
cdr3_aa: CASKGQENYGYTF
d_call: TRBD1
j_call: TRBJ1-2
clone_size: few
v_call: TRBV27

cdr3_nt: TGTGCCAGCAGTTTATACCGCGCTGACGAGCAGTACTTC
cdr3_aa: CASSLYRADEQYF
d_call: -
j_call: TRBJ2-7
clone_size: -
v_call: TRBV28

cdr3_nt: TGTGCCAGCTCACCAGAGACAGTTTTCAATCAGCCCCAGCATTTT
cdr3_aa: CASSPETVFNQPQHF
d_call: -
j_call: TRBJ1-5
clone_size: -
v_call: TRBV18

cdr3_nt: TGCGCCAGCAGCCCGGGGACAGCCTATGGGTATGGCTACACCTTC
cdr3_aa: CASSPGTAYGYGYTF
d_call: TRBD1
j_call: TRBJ1-2
clone_size: many
v_call: TRBV5-1

cdr3_nt: TGTGCCAGCAGTTTTATGGACACCACTGAAGCTTTCTTT
cdr3_aa: CASSFMDTTEAFF
d_call: -
j_call: TRBJ1-1
clone_size: many
v_call: TRBV28

cdr3_nt: TGTGCCAGCAGCGTAGGGGCCGACCAAAACTACGAGCAGTACTTC
cdr3_aa: CASSVGADQNYEQYF
d_call: -
j_call: TRBJ2-7
clone_size: -
v_call: TRBV9

cdr3_nt: TGTGCCAACGCGGGAGGGAGGGGTGAGACCCAGTACTTC
cdr3_aa: CANAGGRGETQYF
d_call: TRBD2
j_call: TRBJ2-5
clone_size: -
v_call: TRBV10-3

cdr3_nt: TGTGCCAGTAACCCCGGACTAGCGGGAGTGGTCACCGGGGAGCTGTTTTTT
cdr3_aa: CASNPGLAGVVTGELFF
d_call: TRBD2
j_call: TRBJ2-2
clone_size: few
v_call: TRBV19

cdr3_nt: TGTGCCAGCAGTGACGCAGATAAAGTGGGTGAAAAACTGTTTTTT
cdr3_aa: CASSDADKVGEKLFF
d_call: -
j_call: TRBJ1-4
clone_size: -
v_call: TRBV6-1

cdr3_nt: TGTGCCAGCAGCCCAACAGGGGGGGACTATGGCTACACCTTC
cdr3_aa: CASSPTGGDYGYTF
d_call: TRBD1
j_call: TRBJ1-2
clone_size: -
v_call: TRBV5-5

cdr3_nt: TGCGCCAGCAGCTTGGGTTCGGCGGAGAAAGAGACCCAGTACTTC
cdr3_aa: CASSLGSAEKETQYF
d_call: -
j_call: TRBJ2-5
clone_size: few
v_call: TRBV5-1

cdr3_nt: TGCGCCAGCAATGGGGTCCAGGGCACTGAAGCTTTCTTT
cdr3_aa: CASNGVQGTEAFF
d_call: -
j_call: TRBJ1-1
clone_size: many
v_call: TRBV10-2

cdr3_nt: TGTGCCAGTACAGGGTTTTCGGGTAATTCACCCCTCCACTTT
cdr3_aa: CASTGFSGNSPLHF
d_call: -
j_call: TRBJ1-6
clone_size: -
v_call: TRBV28

cdr3_nt: TGTGCCAGCAGTTTAACCGGGACAGGGGTCCAGCCCCAGCATTTT
cdr3_aa: CASSLTGTGVQPQHF
d_call: TRBD1
j_call: TRBJ1-5
clone_size: -
v_call: TRBV27

cdr3_nt: TGCGCCAGCAGCTCACCGGGACTAGCGTACCAAGAGACCCAGTACTTC
cdr3_aa: CASSSPGLAYQETQYF
d_call: TRBD2
j_call: TRBJ2-5
clone_size: -
v_call: TRBV10-2

cdr3_nt: TGTGCCAGCAGCTTAGGGACAGTATCCAACACTGAAGCTTTCTTT
cdr3_aa: CASSLGTVSNTEAFF
d_call: -
j_call: TRBJ1-1
clone_size: -
v_call: TRBV7-9

cdr3_nt: TGCGCCAGCAGCTCCTACAACCGGGACAGAGACAATGAGCAGTTCTTC
cdr3_aa: CASSSYNRDRDNEQFF
d_call: TRBD1
j_call: TRBJ2-1
clone_size: -
v_call: TRBV5-1

cdr3_nt: TGTGCCAGCAGTCCATTTGACCCTGGGGCCAACGTCCTGACTTTC
cdr3_aa: CASSPFDPGANVLTF
d_call: -
j_call: TRBJ2-6
clone_size: -
v_call: TRBV7-3

cdr3_nt: TGTGCCAGTAGTATTACTAGGACTGAAGCTTTCTTT
cdr3_aa: CASSITRTEAFF
d_call: -
j_call: TRBJ1-1
clone_size: -
v_call: TRBV19

cdr3_nt: TGTGCCAGCACACTACAGGGATACGAGCAGTACTTC
cdr3_aa: CASTLQGYEQYF
d_call: -
j_call: TRBJ2-7
clone_size: once
v_call: TRBV2

cdr3_nt: TGTGCCAGCAGCTTAAATAGCAATCAGCCCCAGCATTTT
cdr3_aa: CASSLNSNQPQHF
d_call: -
j_call: TRBJ1-5
clone_size: -
v_call: TRBV7-9

cdr3_nt: TGTGCCAGCAGTTTATCGTCTTTCCGGGGGTTTAACACTGAAGCTTTCTTT
cdr3_aa: CASSLSSFRGFNTEAFF
d_call: -
j_call: TRBJ1-1
clone_size: -
v_call: TRBV27

cdr3_nt: TGCAGCGCCACGACTAGCGGGGGCTACGAGCAGTACTTC
cdr3_aa: CSATTSGGYEQYF
d_call: TRBD2
j_call: TRBJ2-7
clone_size: -
v_call: TRBV29-1

cdr3_nt: TGTGCCAGCAGATCCACAGGTACATCTGGAAACACCATATATTTT
cdr3_aa: CASRSTGTSGNTIYF
d_call: -
j_call: TRBJ1-3
clone_size: -
v_call: TRBV28

cdr3_nt: TGTGCCAGCAGCATTGACAGGGGCGGGGAGCTGTTTTTT
cdr3_aa: CASSIDRGGELFF
d_call: TRBD1
j_call: TRBJ2-2
clone_size: -
v_call: TRBV5-4

cdr3_nt: TGTGCCAGCAGCGAGGGTCCGGGAGGGGATACGCAGTATTTT
cdr3_aa: CASSEGPGGDTQYF
d_call: TRBD2
j_call: TRBJ2-3
clone_size: -
v_call: TRBV5-4

cdr3_nt: TGTGCCAGCAGTATGTCCTCGGGTCAACTCTCTGGACAGGGGGCGACGGACTATGGCTACACCTTC
cdr3_aa: CASSMSSGQLSGQGATDYGYTF
d_call: TRBD1
j_call: TRBJ1-2
clone_size: few
v_call: TRBV2

cdr3_nt: TGTGCCAGCTCGAAACTCACTAGCACCAATGAGCAGTTCTTC
cdr3_aa: CASSKLTSTNEQFF
d_call: -
j_call: TRBJ2-1
clone_size: -
v_call: TRBV2